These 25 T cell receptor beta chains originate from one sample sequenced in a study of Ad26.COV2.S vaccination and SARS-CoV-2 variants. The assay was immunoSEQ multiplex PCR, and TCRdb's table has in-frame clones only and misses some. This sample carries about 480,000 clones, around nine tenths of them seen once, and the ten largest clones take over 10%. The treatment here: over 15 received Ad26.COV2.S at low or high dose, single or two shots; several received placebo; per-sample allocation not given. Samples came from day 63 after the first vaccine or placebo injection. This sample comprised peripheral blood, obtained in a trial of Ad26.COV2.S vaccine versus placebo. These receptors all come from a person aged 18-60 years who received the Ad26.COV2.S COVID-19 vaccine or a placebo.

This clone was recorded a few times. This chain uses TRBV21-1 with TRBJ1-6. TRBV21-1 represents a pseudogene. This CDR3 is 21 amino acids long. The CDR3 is CASSTKLVGPPDASYNSPLHF. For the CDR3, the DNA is TGTGCCAGCAGCACAAAACTGGTAGGACCTCCCGACGCGTCCTATAATTCACCCCTCCACTTT.

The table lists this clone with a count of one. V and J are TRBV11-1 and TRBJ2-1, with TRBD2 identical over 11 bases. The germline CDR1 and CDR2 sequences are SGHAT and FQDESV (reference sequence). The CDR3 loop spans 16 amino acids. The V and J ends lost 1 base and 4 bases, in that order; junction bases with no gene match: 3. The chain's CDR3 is CASSLGGTSGYNEQFF. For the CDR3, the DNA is TGTGCCAGCAGCTTAGGCGGGACTAGCGGTTACAATGAGCAGTTCTTC.

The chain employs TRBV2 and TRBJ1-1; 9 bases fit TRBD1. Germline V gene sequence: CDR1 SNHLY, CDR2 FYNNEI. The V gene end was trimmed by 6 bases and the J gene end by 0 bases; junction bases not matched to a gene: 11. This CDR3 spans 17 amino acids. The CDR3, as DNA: TGTGCCAGCAGGAGCCTCCGGACAGGGGCTATGAACACTGAAGCTTTCTTT. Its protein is CASRSLRTGAMNTEAFF.

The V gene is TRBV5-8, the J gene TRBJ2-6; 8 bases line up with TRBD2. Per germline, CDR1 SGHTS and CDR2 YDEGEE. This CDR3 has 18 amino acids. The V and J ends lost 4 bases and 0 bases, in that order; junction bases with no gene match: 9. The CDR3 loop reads CASSDGAGVGSGANVLTF. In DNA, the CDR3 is TGTGCCAGCAGCGATGGAGCGGGAGTAGGCTCTGGGGCCAACGTCCTGACTTTC.

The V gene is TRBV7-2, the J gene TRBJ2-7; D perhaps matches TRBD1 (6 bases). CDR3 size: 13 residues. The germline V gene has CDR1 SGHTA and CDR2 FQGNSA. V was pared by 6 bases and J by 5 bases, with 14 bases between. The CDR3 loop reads CASRPYRDHEQYF. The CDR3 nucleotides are TGTGCCAGCAGACCCTACAGGGACCACGAGCAGTACTTC.

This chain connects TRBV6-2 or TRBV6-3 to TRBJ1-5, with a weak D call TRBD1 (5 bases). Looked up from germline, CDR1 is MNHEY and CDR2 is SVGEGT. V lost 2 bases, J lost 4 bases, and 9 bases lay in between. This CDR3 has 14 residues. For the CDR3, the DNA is TGTGCCAGCAGTTACGGGACTAGAAATCAGCCCCAGCATTTT. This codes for CASSYGTRNQPQHF.

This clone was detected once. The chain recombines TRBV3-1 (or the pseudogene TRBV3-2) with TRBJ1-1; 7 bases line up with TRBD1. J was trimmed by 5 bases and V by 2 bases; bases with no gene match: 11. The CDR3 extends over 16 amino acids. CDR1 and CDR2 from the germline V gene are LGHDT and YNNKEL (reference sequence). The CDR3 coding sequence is TGTGCCAGCAGCCAACCCAGGGGGGTGGGGAAAACTGAAGCTTTCTTT. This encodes CASSQPRGVGKTEAFF.

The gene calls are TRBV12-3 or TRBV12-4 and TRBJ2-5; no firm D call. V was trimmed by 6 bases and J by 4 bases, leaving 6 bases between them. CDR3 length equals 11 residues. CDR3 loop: CASRKAETQYF. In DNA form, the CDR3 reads TGTGCCAGCAGAAAAGCAGAGACCCAGTACTTC.

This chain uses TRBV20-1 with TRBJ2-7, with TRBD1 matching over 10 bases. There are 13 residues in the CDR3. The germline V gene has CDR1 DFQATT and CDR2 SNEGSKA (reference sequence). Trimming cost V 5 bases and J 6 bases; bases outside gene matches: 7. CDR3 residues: CSAGDRGLVEQYF. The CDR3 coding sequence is TGCAGTGCTGGTGACAGGGGGCTGGTCGAGCAGTACTTC.

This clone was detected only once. The CDR3 region is CSVAEGRVGYTF. The CDR3 DNA reads TGCAGCGTTGCGGAGGGGAGGGTTGGCTACACCTTC. The chain links TRBV29-1 to TRBJ1-2; the D gene is possibly TRBD1 (5 bases). V was clipped by 4 bases and J by 7 bases, with 13 bases between them. The germline V gene encodes CDR1 SQVTM and CDR2 ANQGSEA. There are 12 residues in the CDR3. Complete variable domain (other parts from reference TRBV29-1 and TRBJ1-2): SAVISQKPSRDICQRGTSLTIQCQVDSQVTMMFWYRQQPGQSLTLIATANQGSEATYESGFVIDKFPISRPNLTFSTLTVSNMSPEDSSIYLCSVAEGRVGYTFGSGTRLTVV.

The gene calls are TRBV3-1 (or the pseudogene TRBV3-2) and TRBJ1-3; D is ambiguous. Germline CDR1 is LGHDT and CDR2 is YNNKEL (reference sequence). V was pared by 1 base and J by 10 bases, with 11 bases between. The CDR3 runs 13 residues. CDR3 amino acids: CASSQVPGRTIYF. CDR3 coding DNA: TGTGCCAGCAGCCAAGTCCCGGGCAGGACCATATATTTT.

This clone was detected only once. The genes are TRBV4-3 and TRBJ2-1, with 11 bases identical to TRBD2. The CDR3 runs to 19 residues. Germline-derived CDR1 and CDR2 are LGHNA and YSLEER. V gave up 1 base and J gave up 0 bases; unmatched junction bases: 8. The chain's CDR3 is CASSQGLAGGQSSYNEQFF. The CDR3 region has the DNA TGCGCCAGCAGCCAAGGGCTAGCGGGAGGCCAAAGCTCCTACAATGAGCAGTTCTTC.

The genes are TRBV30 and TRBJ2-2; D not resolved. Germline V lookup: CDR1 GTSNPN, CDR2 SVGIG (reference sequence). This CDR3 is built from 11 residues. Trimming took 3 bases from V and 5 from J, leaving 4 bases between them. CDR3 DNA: TGTGCCTGGAGAGAGACCGGGGAGCTGTTTTTT. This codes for CAWRETGELFF.

This CDR3 is CASRAPDLNTEAFF. The CDR3 coding sequence is TGTGCCAGCAGAGCCCCAGACCTGAACACTGAAGCTTTCTTT. The V and J genes are TRBV28 and TRBJ1-1; D ambiguous. V lost 6 bases to trimming and J lost 0 bases, with 11 bases between them. Per the germline V gene, CDR1 is MDHEN and CDR2 is SYDVKM. The CDR3 length is 14 residues.

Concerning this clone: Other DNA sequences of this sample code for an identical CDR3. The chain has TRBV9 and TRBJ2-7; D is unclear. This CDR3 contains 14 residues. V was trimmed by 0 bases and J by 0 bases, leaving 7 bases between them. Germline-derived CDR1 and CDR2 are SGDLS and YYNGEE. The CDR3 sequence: CASSVEARSYEQYF. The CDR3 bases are TGTGCCAGCAGCGTAGAAGCGCGCTCCTACGAGCAGTACTTC.

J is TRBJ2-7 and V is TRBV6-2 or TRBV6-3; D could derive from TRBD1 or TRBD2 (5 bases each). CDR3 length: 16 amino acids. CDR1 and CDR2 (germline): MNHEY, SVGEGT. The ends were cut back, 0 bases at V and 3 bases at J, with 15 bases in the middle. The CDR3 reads CASSYSPRDANYEQYF. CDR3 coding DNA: TGTGCCAGCAGTTACTCACCAAGGGACGCCAACTACGAGCAGTACTTC.

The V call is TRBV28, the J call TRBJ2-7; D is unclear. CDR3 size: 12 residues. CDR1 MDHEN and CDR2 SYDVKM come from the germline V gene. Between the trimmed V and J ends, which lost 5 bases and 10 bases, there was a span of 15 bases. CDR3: CASSAGFSSQYF. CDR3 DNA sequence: TGTGCCAGCAGTGCAGGTTTTTCCTCCCAGTACTTC.

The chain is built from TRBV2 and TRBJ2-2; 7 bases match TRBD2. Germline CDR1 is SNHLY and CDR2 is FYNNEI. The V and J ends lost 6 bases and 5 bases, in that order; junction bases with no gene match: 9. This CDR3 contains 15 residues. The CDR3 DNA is TGTGCCAGCAGCGGGGCGGGACTACCTACCGGGGAGCTGTTTTTT. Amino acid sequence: CASSGAGLPTGELFF.

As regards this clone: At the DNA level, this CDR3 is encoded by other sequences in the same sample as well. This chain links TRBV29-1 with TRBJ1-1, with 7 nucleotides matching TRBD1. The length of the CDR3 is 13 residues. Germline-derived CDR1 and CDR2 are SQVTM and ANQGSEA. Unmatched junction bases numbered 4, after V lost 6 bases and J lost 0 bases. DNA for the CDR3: TGCAGCGTGGAGGGACAGATGAACACTGAAGCTTTCTTT. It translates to CSVEGQMNTEAFF.

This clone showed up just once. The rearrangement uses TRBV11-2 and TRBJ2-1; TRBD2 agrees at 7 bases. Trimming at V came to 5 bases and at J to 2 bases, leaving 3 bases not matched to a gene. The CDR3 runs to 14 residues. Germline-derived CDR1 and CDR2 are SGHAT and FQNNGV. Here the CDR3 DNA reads TGTGCCAGCAGCCCTGGGACTACCTACAATGAGCAGTTCTTC. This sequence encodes CASSPGTTYNEQFF.

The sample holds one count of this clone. CDR3 protein: CASSRIGGRANTEAFF. The CDR3 DNA reads TGTGCCAGCAGCCGGATAGGGGGGCGGGCGAACACTGAAGCTTTCTTT. This chain joins TRBV11-2 and TRBJ1-1; TRBD1 might be the D (6 bases). CDR1 and CDR2 (germline): SGHAT, FQNNGV. Trimming cost V 5 bases and J 1 base, with 17 bases left between them. CDR3 length equals 16 residues.

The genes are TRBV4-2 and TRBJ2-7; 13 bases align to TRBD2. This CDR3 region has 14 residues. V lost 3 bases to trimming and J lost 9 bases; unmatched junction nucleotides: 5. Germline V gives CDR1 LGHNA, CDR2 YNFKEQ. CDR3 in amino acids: CASSQGLAGSRQYF. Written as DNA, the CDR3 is TGTGCCAGCAGCCAGGGACTAGCGGGATCGCGGCAGTACTTC.

CDR3 in DNA: TGTGCCTGGAGTGTACGGGCCAGCTCTGGAAACACCATATATTTT. As protein: CAWSVRASSGNTIYF. J is TRBJ1-3 and V is TRBV30; no firm D call. The CDR3 sequence is 15 residues long. The V gene's germline CDR1 is GTSNPN and CDR2 SVGIG (reference sequence). Trimming took 0 bases from V and 0 from J, leaving 9 bases between them.

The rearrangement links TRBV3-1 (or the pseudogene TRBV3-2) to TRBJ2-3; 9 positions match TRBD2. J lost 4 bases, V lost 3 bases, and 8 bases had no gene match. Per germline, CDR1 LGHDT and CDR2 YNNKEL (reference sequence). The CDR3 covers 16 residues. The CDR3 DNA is TGTGCCAGCAGCCAGCGCCTAGCGGGAAACGCAGATACGCAGTATTTT. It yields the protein CASSQRLAGNADTQYF.

CDR3 amino acids: CASSPEGTSRFDEQFF. CDR3 coding DNA: TGCGCCAGCAGCCCAGAGGGGACTAGCCGCTTTGATGAGCAGTTCTTC. The chain employs TRBV5-1 and TRBJ2-1; 9 bases agree with TRBD2. Germline V gene sequence: CDR1 SGHRS, CDR2 YFSETQ. J was trimmed by 8 bases and V by 4 bases; bases with no gene match: 13. The CDR3 is made up of 16 amino acids.